Following are 25 T cell receptor beta chains from one sample sequenced in a study of memory CD4+ T cells and cytomegalovirus serostatus. Libraries were prepared by immunoSEQ multiplex PCR; TCRdb keeps only in-frame clonotypes and omits some of them. The sample contains around 50,000 clones, around 80% of which appear only once. Single viable CD3+CD4+CD8-CD45RO+ cells were sorted as the memory CD4+ T cells. The sequencing input was memory CD4+ T cells from blood. The receptors were gathered from an adult in good health and CMV-seronegative.

The J gene is TRBJ2-3, the V gene TRBV10-1, with TRBD2 identical over 9 bases. Trimming took 3 bases from V and 0 from J; bases not matched to a gene: 4. This CDR3 has 16 residues. Germline CDR1 and CDR2: WNHNN and SYGVQD (reference sequence). The DNA for the CDR3 is TGCGCCAGCAGTGACGGCGGGAGGGGGAGCACAGATACGCAGTATTTT. This translates into CASSDGGRGSTDTQYF.

This chain uses TRBV7-3 with TRBJ2-3; D could derive from TRBD1 or TRBD2 (5 bases each). The ends were cut back, 4 bases at V and 4 bases at J, with 12 bases in the middle. The CDR3 runs to 14 residues. The germline gives CDR1 SGHTA, CDR2 FQGTGA. The CDR3 coding sequence is TGTGCCAGCAGCTATGGGACGAGGGCAGATACGCAGTATTTT. Its translation is CASSYGTRADTQYF.

The chain carries TRBV6-4 and TRBJ2-2, with D uncertain. The germline V gene encodes CDR1 MRHNA and CDR2 SNTAGT. Trimming removed 3 bases at V and 1 base at J, with 6 bases between. The CDR3 runs to 14 residues. Written as DNA, the CDR3 is TGTGCCAGCAGTGAACGAGGGAACACCGGGGAGCTGTTTTTT. Translated, it gives CASSERGNTGELFF.

The rearrangement joins TRBV5-4 to TRBJ2-3, with 9 bases lining up with TRBD2. Germline lookup yields CDR1 SGHNT and CDR2 YYREEE (reference sequence). Trimming removed 2 bases from V and 0 bases from J; junction bases left unmatched: 10. The CDR3 consists of 18 residues. The CDR3, as DNA: TGTGCCAGCAGCTTAGAACTAGCGGGCAAGGGTAGCACAGATACGCAGTATTTT. Encoded protein: CASSLELAGKGSTDTQYF. Full variable domain (outside the CDR3, taken from reference TRBV5-4 and TRBJ2-3): ETGVTQSPTHLIKTRGQQVTLRCSSQSGHNTVSWYQQALGQGPQFIFQYYREEENGRGNFPPRFSGLQFPNYSSELNVNALELDDSALYLCASSLELAGKGSTDTQYFGPGTRLTVL.

This clone was counted between two and nine times. This chain joins TRBV27 and TRBJ2-3, with D perhaps matching TRBD1 (6 bases). Trimming cost V 5 bases and J 2 bases, with 17 bases left between them. The germline V gene has CDR1 MNHEY and CDR2 SMNVEV (reference sequence). The CDR3 extends over 16 amino acids. CDR3 sequence: CASSGLLGQPTDTQYF. The CDR3 coding sequence is TGTGCCAGCAGTGGCCTCCTAGGACAGCCCACAGATACGCAGTATTTT.

This clone was observed a handful of times. The V call is TRBV19, the J call TRBJ1-5; D gene unclear. The germline V and J ends were trimmed by 4 bases and 5 bases, with 12 bases remaining between them. CDR1 and CDR2 from the germline V gene are LNHDA and SQIVND (reference sequence). This CDR3 has 14 amino acids. CDR3 bases: TGTGCCAGTAGTACCCCTGACGCTTATCAGCCCCAGCATTTT. Protein: CASSTPDAYQPQHF.

The CDR3 here is CASSQGLAGDSYSNEQFF. The CDR3 DNA is TGTGCCAGCAGCCAAGGACTAGCGGGAGATTCTTATTCTAATGAGCAGTTCTTC. This chain links TRBV7-8 with TRBJ2-1, with 13 bases aligning to TRBD2. V trimming: 5 bases; J trimming: 7 bases; junction bases outside the gene matches: 14. The CDR3 is 18 residues long. Germline lookup yields CDR1 SGHVS and CDR2 FQNEAQ.

V is TRBV27 and J is TRBJ2-2; no firm D call. The CDR3 runs to 15 residues. Trimming took 2 bases from V and 0 from J, leaving 7 bases between them. Germline V gives CDR1 MNHEY, CDR2 SMNVEV (reference sequence). In DNA, the CDR3 is TGTGCCAGCAGTTTAGGCCAGACGAACACCGGGGAGCTGTTTTTT. It translates to CASSLGQTNTGELFF.

This chain uses TRBV6-1 with TRBJ2-7; tentative D call: TRBD2 (6 bases). CDR3 length: 14 amino acids. Looked up from germline, CDR1 is MNHNS and CDR2 is SASEGT. V dropped 1 base and J dropped 3 bases, with 10 bases sitting between them. The CDR3 loop reads CASSEEEGLYEQYF. The DNA of the CDR3 is TGTGCCAGCAGTGAAGAGGAGGGGCTCTACGAGCAGTACTTC.

The chain carries TRBV28 and TRBJ2-1; D is undetermined. The V gene lost 2 bases and the J gene lost 0 bases, with 8 bases spanning the gap. CDR1 is MDHEN and CDR2 is SYDVKM in the germline V gene. This CDR3 region has 15 residues. The CDR3 bases are TGTGCCAGCAGTTTAGACCTAAGCTCCTACAATGAGCAGTTCTTC. It is translated as CASSLDLSSYNEQFF.

V usage is TRBV6-6 and J usage is TRBJ1-3; the D is unclear. Germline CDR1 MNHNY, CDR2 SVGAGI (reference sequence). Trimming took off 6 bases at V and 0 bases at J, with 12 bases between the two ends. This CDR3 comprises 15 residues. The CDR3 region has the DNA TGTGCCAGCAGCCGAGGTTCTGGCTCTGGAAACACCATATATTTT. Translation: CASSRGSGSGNTIYF.

This chain joins TRBV5-1 and TRBJ1-1, with D perhaps matching TRBD1 (5 bases). V shed 5 bases and J shed 1 base, with 18 bases lying between them. Germline V gene data show CDR1 as SGHRS and CDR2 as YFSETQ. The CDR3 is 16 amino acids. The CDR3 nucleotides read TGCGCCAGCAGACAGAGCGGAGGGCAGGGGAACACTGAAGCTTTCTTT. Amino acids: CASRQSGGQGNTEAFF.

The chain recombines TRBV5-1 with TRBJ2-3, with D unresolved. Trimming took 0 bases from V and 2 from J, leaving 10 bases between them. From germline, CDR1 is SGHRS and CDR2 YFSETQ. The CDR3 length is 15 residues. CDR3 loop: CASSLGLTITDTQYF. The DNA for the CDR3 is TGCGCCAGCAGCTTGGGACTTACGATCACAGATACGCAGTATTTT. The variable domain in full, with the rest retrieved from reference TRBV5-1 and TRBJ2-3, is KAGVTQTPRYLIKTRGQQVTLSCSPISGHRSVSWYQQTPGQGLQFLFEYFSETQRNKGNFPGRFSGRQFSNSRSEMNVSTLELGDSALYLCASSLGLTITDTQYFGPGTRLTVL.

This clone came up once. The chain combines TRBV28 with TRBJ2-5; 8 bases line up with TRBD1. Per germline, CDR1 MDHEN and CDR2 SYDVKM. V shed 5 bases and J 3 bases; nucleotides not matched to a gene: 5. The CDR3 has 14 amino acids. The CDR3 DNA reads TGTGCCAGCAGTCCCCAGGACAGGGAAGAGACCCAGTACTTC. It translates to CASSPQDREETQYF.

V is TRBV27 and J is TRBJ2-7; 10 nucleotides match TRBD1. Losses at the gene ends were 11 bases for V and 5 bases for J; bases not matched to a gene: 9. The CDR3 covers 13 residues. Germline V gene data show CDR1 as MNHEY and CDR2 as SMNVEV (reference sequence). The CDR3 spells CAPSWDRGHEQYF. The CDR3 coding sequence is TGTGCCCCCTCCTGGGACAGGGGACACGAGCAGTACTTC.

This clone is labeled medium-sized (0.01 to 0.1%). The chain links TRBV28 to TRBJ1-2; possibly TRBD1 for D (5 bases). CDR1 is MDHEN, CDR2 SYDVKM, per germline. Trimming removed 6 bases from V and 4 bases from J, with 12 bases in between. The CDR3 is 13 residues long. CDR3 coding DNA: TGTGCCAGCAGACGTTCCGGGGCCTATGGCTACACCTTC. It encodes CASRRSGAYGYTF.

This sequence joins TRBV4-1 and TRBJ2-2; D unclear. Germline CDR1 and CDR2: MGHRA and YSYEKL. The CDR3 loop spans 12 amino acids. The V and J ends lost 2 bases and 8 bases respectively, with 6 bases between them. This CDR3 reads CASSQRLGELFF. The CDR3 DNA is TGCGCCAGCAGCCAACGCTTAGGGGAGCTGTTTTTT.

This chain joins TRBV21-1 and TRBJ2-3; the table's D call of TRBD2 was not tested on the DNA. TRBV21-1 is a listed pseudogene. CDR3 length: 17 amino acids. This chain's CDR3 is CASSNYTSGRAPDTQYF. CDR3 DNA sequence: TGTGCCAGCAGCAACTATACTAGCGGGAGGGCCCCAGATACGCAGTATTTT.

CDR3 bases: TGTGCCAGCTCACCAGGCTCACGTCCGGATGAGCAGTTCTTC. Its translation is CASSPGSRPDEQFF. V gene TRBV18 combines with J gene TRBJ2-1, with unresolved D. Per germline, CDR1 KGHSH and CDR2 LQKENI. V lost 2 bases and J lost 8, with 13 bases in between. The CDR3 runs to 14 residues.

V is TRBV10-3 and J is TRBJ2-7; D remains ambiguous. The V gene lost 5 bases and the J gene lost 4 bases, with 9 bases spanning the gap. Per the germline V gene, CDR1 is ENHRY and CDR2 is SYGVKD. The CDR3 is 12 amino acids. The CDR3 nucleotides are TGTGCCATCAGTCCTCTAGAATACGAGCAGTACTTC. Its translation is CAISPLEYEQYF.

The V gene is TRBV6-5, the J gene TRBJ1-2; TRBD1 agrees at 10 bases. V trimming: 2 bases; J trimming: 4 bases; junction bases outside the gene matches: 4. Per the germline V gene, CDR1 is MNHEY and CDR2 is SVGAGI. The CDR3 is 15 amino acids. CDR3 sequence: CASSYGTGEIYGYTF. DNA of the CDR3: TGTGCCAGCAGTTACGGGACAGGGGAAATCTATGGCTACACCTTC.

The CDR3 sequence is CASSAATGTGAYEQYF. In nucleotides, the CDR3 is TGTGCCAGCTCAGCGGCAACCGGGACGGGGGCCTACGAGCAGTACTTC. The chain employs TRBV18 and TRBJ2-7; D is possibly TRBD2 (6 bases). Germline values: CDR1 KGHSH, CDR2 LQKENI. V lost 5 bases and J 2 bases, leaving 19 bases between the germline ends. CDR3 size: 16 residues.

This clone is medium-sized within its sample. The chain recombines TRBV28 with TRBJ2-2; TRBD2 aligns across 15 bases. V trimming: 4 bases; J trimming: 6 bases; junction bases outside the gene matches: 6. This CDR3 is built from 17 residues. CDR1 is MDHEN, CDR2 SYDVKM, per germline. The CDR3 nucleotides read TGTGCCAGCAGTTCATGGGGACTAGCGGGAGGACCCGGGGAGCTGTTTTTT. This translates into CASSSWGLAGGPGELFF.

The J gene is TRBJ2-1, the V gene TRBV20-1, with D unclear. The V gene's germline CDR1 is DFQATT and CDR2 SNEGSKA (reference sequence). The CDR3 runs to 10 residues. V was clipped by 5 bases and J by 5 bases, with 4 bases between them. The CDR3 DNA follows: TGCAGTGCTGAACACAATGAGCAGTTCTTC. Protein product: CSAEHNEQFF.

The rearrangement links TRBV27 to TRBJ2-7; 7 bases align to TRBD2. With 10 bases clipped from V and 10 bases from J, the junction kept 16 bases outside the gene matches. Germline CDR1 is MNHEY and CDR2 is SMNVEV (reference sequence). The CDR3 runs 13 residues. The CDR3 here is CATRQNAGRDQYF. DNA for the CDR3: TGTGCCACCCGACAGAATGCAGGGAGGGATCAGTACTTC.